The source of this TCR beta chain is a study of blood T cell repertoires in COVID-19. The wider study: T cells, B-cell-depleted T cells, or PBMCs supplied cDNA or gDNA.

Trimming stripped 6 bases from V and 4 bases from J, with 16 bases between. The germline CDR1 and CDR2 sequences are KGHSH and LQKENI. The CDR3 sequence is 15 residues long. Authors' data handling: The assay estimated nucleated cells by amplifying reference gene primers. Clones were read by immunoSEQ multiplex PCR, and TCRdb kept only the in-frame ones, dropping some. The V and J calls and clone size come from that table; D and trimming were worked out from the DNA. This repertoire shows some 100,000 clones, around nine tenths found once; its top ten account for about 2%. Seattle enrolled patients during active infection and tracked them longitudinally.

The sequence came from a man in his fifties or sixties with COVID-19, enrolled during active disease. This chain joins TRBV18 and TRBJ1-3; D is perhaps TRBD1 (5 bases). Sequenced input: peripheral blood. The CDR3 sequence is CASSLDGGPGNTIYF. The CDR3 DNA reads TGTGCCAGCTCGCTCGACGGGGGTCCCGGAAACACCATATATTTT.